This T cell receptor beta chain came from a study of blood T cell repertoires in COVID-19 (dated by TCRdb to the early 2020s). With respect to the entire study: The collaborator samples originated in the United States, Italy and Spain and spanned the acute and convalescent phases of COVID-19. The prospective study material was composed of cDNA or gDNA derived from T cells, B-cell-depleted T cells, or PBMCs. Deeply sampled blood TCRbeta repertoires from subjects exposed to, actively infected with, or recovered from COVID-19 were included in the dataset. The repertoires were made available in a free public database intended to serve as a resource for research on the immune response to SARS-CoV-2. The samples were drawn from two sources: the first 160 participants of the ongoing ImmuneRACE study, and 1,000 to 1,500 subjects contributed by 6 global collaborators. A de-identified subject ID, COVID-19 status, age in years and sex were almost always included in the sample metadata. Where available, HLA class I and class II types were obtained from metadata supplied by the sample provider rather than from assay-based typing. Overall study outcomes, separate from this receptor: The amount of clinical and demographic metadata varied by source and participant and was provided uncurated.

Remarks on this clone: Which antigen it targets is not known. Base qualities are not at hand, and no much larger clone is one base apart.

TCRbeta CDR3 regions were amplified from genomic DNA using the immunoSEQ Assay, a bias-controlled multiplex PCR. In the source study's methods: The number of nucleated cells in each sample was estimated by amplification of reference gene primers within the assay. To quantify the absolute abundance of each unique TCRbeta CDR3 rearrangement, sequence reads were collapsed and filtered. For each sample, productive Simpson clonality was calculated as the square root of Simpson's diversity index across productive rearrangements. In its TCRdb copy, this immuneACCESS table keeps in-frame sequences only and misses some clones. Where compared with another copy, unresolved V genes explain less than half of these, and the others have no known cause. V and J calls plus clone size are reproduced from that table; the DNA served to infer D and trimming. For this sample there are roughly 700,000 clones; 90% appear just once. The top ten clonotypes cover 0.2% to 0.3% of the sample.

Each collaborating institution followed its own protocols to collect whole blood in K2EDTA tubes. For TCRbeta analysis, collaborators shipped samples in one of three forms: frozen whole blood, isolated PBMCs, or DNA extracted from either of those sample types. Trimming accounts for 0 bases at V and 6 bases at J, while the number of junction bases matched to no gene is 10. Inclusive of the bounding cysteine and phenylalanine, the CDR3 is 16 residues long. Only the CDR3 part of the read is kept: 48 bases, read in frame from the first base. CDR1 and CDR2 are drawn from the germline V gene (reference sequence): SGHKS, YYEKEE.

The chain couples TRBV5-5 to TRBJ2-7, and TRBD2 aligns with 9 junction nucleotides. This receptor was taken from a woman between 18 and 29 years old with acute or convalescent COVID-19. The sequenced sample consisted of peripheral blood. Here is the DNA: TGTGCCAGCAGCTTGGATTTATTGGGACTAGCAGGCGAGCAGTACTTC. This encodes CASSLDLLGLAGEQYF.